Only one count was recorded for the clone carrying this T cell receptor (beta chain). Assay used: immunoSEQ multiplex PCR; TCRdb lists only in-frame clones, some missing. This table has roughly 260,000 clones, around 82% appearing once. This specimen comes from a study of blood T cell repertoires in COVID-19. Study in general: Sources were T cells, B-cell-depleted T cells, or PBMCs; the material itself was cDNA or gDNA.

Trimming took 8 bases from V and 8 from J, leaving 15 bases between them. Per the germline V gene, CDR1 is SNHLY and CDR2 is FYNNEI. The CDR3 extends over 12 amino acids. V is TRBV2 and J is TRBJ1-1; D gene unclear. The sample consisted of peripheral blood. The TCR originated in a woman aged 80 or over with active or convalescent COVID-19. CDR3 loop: CASFMGGKEAFF. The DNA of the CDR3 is TGTGCCAGCTTTATGGGAGGGAAGGAAGCTTTCTTT.